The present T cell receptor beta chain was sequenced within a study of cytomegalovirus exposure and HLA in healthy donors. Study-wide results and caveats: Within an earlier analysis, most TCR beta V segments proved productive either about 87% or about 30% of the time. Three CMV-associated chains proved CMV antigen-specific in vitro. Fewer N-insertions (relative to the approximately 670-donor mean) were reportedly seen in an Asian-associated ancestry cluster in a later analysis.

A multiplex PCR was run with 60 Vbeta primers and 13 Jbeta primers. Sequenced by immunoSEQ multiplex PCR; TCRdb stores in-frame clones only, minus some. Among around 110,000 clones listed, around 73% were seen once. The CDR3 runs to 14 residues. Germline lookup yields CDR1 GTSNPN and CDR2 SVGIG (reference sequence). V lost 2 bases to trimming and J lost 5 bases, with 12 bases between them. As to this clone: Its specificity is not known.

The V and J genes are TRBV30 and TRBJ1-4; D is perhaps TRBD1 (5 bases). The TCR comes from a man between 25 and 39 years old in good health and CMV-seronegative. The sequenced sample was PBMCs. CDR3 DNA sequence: TGTGCCTGGAGTTCGTGGGCAGGGAATGAAAAACTGTTTTTT. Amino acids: CAWSSWAGNEKLFF.